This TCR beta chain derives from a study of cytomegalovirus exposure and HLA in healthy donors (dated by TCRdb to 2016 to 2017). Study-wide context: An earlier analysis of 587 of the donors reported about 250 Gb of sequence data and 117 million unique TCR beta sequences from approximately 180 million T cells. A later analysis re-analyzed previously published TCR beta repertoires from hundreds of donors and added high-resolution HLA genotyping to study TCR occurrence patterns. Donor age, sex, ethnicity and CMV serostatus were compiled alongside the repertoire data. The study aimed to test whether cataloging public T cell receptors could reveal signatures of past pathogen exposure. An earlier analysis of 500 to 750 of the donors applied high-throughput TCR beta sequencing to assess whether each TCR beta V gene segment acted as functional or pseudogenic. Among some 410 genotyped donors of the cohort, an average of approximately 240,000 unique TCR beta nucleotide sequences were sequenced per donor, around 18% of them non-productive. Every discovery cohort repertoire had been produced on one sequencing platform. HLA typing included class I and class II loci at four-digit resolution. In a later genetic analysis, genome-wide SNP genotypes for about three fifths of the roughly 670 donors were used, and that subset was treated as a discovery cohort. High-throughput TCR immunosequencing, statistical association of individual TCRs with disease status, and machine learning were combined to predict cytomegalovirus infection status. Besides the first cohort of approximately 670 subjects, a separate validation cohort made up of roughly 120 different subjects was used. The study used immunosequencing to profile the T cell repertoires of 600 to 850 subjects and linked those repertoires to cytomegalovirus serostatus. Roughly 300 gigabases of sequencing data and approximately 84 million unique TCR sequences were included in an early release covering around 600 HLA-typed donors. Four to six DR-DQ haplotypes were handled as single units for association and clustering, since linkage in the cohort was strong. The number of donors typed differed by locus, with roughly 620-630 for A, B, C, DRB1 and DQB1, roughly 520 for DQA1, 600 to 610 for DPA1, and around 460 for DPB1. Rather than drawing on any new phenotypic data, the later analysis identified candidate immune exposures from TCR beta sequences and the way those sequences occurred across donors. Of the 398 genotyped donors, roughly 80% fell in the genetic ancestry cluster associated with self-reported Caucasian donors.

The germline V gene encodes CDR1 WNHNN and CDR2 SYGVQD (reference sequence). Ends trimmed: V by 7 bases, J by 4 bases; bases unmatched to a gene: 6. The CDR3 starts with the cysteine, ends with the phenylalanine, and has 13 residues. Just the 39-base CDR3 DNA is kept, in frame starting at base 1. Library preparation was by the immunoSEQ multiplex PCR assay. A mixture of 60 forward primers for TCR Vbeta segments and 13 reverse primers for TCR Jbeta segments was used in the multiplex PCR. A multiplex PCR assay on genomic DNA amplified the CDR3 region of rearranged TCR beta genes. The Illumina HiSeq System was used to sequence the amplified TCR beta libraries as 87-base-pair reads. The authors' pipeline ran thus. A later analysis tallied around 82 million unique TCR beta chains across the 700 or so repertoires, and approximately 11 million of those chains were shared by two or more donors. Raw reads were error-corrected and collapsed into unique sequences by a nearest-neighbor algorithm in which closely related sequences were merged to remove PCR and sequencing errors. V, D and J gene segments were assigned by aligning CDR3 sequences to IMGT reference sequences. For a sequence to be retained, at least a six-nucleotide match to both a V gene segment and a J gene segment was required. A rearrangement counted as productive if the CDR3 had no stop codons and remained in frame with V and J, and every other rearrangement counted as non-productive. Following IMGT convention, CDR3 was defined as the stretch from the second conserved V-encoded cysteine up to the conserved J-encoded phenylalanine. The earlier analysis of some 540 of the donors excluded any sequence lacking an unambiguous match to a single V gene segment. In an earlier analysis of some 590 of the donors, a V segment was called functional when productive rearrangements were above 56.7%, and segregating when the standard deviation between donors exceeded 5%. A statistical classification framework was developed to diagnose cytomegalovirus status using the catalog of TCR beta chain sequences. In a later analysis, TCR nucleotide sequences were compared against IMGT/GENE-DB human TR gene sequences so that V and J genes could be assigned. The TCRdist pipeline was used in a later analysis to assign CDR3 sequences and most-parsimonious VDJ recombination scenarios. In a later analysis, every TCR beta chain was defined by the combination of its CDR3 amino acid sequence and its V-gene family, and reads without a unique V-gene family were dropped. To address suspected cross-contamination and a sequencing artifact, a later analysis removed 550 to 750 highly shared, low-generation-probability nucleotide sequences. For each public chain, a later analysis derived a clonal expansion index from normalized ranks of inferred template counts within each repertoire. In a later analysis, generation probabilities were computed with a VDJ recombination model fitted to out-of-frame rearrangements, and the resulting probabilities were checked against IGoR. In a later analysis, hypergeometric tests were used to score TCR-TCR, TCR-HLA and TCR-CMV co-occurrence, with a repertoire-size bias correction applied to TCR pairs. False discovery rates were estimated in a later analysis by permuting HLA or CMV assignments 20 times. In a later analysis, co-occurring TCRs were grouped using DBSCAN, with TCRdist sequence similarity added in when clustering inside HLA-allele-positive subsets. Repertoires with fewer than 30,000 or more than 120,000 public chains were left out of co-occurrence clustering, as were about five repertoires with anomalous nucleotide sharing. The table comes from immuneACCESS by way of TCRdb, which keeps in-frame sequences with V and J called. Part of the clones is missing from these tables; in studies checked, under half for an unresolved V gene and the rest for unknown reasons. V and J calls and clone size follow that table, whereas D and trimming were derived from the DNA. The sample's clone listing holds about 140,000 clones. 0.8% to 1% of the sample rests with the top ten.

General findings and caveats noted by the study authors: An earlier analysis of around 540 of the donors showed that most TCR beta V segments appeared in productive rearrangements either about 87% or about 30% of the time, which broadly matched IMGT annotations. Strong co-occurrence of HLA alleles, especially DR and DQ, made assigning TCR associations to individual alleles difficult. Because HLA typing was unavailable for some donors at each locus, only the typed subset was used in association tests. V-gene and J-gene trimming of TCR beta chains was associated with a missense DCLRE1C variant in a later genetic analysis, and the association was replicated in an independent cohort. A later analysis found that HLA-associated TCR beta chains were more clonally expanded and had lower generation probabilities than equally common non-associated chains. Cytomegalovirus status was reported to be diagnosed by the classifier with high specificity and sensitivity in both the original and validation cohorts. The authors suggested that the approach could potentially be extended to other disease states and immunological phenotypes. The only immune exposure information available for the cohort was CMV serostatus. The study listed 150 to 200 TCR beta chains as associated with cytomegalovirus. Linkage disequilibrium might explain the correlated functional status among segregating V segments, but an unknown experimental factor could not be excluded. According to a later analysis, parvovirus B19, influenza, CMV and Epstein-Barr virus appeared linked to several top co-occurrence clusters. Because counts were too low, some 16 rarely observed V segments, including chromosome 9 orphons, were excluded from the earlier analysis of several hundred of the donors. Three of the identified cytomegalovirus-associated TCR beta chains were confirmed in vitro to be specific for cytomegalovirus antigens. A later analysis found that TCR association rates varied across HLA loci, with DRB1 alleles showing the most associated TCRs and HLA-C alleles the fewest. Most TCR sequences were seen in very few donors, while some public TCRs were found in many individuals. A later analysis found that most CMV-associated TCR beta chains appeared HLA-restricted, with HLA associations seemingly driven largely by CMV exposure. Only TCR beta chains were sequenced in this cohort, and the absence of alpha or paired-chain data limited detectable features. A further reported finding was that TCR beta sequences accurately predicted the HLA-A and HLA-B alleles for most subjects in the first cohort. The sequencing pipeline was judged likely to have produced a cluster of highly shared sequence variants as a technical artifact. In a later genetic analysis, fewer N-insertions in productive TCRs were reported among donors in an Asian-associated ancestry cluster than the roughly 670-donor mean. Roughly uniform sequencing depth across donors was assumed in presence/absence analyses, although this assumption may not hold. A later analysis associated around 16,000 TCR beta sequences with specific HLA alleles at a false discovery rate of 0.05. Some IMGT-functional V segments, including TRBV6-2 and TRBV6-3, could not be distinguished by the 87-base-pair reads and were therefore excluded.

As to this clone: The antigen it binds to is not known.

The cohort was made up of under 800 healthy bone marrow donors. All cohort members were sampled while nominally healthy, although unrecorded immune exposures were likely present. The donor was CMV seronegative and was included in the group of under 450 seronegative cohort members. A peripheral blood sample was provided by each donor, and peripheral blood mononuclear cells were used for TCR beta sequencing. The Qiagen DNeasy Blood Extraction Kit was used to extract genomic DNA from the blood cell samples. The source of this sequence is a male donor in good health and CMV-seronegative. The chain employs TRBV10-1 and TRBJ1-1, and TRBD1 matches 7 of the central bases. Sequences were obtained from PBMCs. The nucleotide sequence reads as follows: TGCGCCAGCACCCCTACAGGGGCCACTGAAGCTTTCTTT. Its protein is CASTPTGATEAFF.